These 25 T cell receptor beta chains were all obtained from the same sample, sequenced in a study of blood T cell repertoires in COVID-19. Only in-frame clones appear in the TCRdb table, and some are missing; sequencing was by immunoSEQ multiplex PCR. The table shows approximately 94,000 clones, with roughly nine tenths occurring only once. Material for sequencing was peripheral blood. Receptor source: a man aged 25 to 40 in a cohort sampled during active COVID-19.

In nucleotides, the CDR3 is TGTGCCAGCGGAGCGGGGGGGGAATACAATGAGCAGTTCTTC. Encoded protein: CASGAGGEYNEQFF. The chain employs TRBV9 and TRBJ2-1; 10 bases fit TRBD2. CDR1 is SGDLS, CDR2 YYNGEE, per germline. This CDR3 spans 14 amino acids. Unmatched junction bases numbered 5, after V lost 7 bases and J lost 4 bases.

The chain carries TRBV3-1 (or the pseudogene TRBV3-2) and TRBJ1-2; the D is unclear. This CDR3 region has 16 residues. CDR1 is LGHDT and CDR2 is YNNKEL in the germline V gene (reference sequence). Trimming shortened V by 0 bases and J by 1 base, and 12 bases separated the two germline ends. Here the CDR3 DNA reads TGTGCCAGCAGCCAAGAGGCCCCCGCAGTTAACTATGGCTACACCTTC. The encoded protein is CASSQEAPAVNYGYTF.

About this clone itself: Sequence at one end of the junction differs from germline and may be a read error. The rearrangement joins TRBV2 to TRBJ2-1; 9 nucleotides match TRBD1. In germline, CDR1 is SNHLY, CDR2 FYNNEI. The CDR3 loop spans 12 amino acids. CDR3 bases: TGTGCCAGCAATGAAGGCCGGGACAGGGCGTTCTTC. It codes for CASNEGRDRAFF.

The V gene is TRBV18, the J gene TRBJ2-2; 8 bases are shared with TRBD2. This CDR3 is built from 16 residues. Looked up from germline, CDR1 is KGHSH and CDR2 is LQKENI. Trimming removed 3 bases from V and 2 bases from J; junction bases left unmatched: 5. The CDR3 loop reads CASSPSGVENTGELFF. CDR3 coding DNA: TGTGCCAGCTCACCTAGCGGGGTGGAAAACACCGGGGAGCTGTTTTTT.

The chain employs TRBV20-1 and TRBJ1-2; D is unresolved. CDR1 DFQATT and CDR2 SNEGSKA come from the germline V gene (reference sequence). Trimming shortened V by 3 bases and J by 1 base, and 6 bases separated the two germline ends. The CDR3 length is 12 residues. CDR3 sequence (DNA): TGCAGTGCTAGTCAGGATAACTATGGCTACACCTTC. It is translated as CSASQDNYGYTF.

CDR3 DNA sequence: TGTGCCATCAGTGCCCGCTCTGAGGATGAGCAGTACTTC. It is translated as CAISARSEDEQYF. J is TRBJ2-7 and V is TRBV10-3; no clear D gene. The germline V gene has CDR1 ENHRY and CDR2 SYGVKD. V lost 4 bases, J lost 7 bases, and 14 bases lay in between. This CDR3 spans 13 amino acids.

This clone was detected only once. At one end, the junction sequence differs from germline, possibly due to a read error. The chain joins TRBV3-1 (or the pseudogene TRBV3-2) to TRBJ2-5; D perhaps matches TRBD1 (5 bases). Germline assignment: CDR1 LGHDT and CDR2 YNNKEL (reference sequence). The CDR3 covers 14 residues. The CDR3, as DNA: TGTGCCAGCAGCCAAGATTCGGGCGCGCTTCTCAGGGACTTC. This gives the protein CASSQDSGALLRDF.

The V call is TRBV25-1, the J call TRBJ1-6, with D hard to call. The CDR3 is made up of 16 amino acids. Germline CDR1 is MGHDK and CDR2 is SYGVNS. Trimming took off 3 bases at V and 4 bases at J, with 13 bases between the two ends. The CDR3 DNA sequence: TGTGCCAGCAGTGAGGCGGCCGACCGGTATAATTCACCCCTCCACTTT. This encodes CASSEAADRYNSPLHF. Variable domain in full (rest from reference TRBV25-1 and TRBJ1-6): EADIYQTPRYLVIGTGKKITLECSQTMGHDKMYWYQQDPGMELHLIHYSYGVNSTEKGDLSSESTVSRIRTEHFPLTLESARPSHTSQYLCASSEAADRYNSPLHFGNGTRLTVT.

The rearrangement uses TRBV11-2 and TRBJ1-1, with D unclear. This CDR3 is built from 13 residues. The germline gives CDR1 SGHAT, CDR2 FQNNGV. V was clipped by 3 bases and J by 5 bases, with 10 bases between them. CDR3: CASSFGGWTEAFF. CDR3 sequence (DNA): TGTGCCAGCAGCTTCGGAGGGTGGACTGAAGCTTTCTTT. The full variable domain, rest sourced from reference TRBV11-2 and TRBJ1-1, is EAGVAQSPRYKIIEKRQSVAFWCNPISGHATLYWYQQILGQGPKLLIQFQNNGVVDDSQLPKDRFSAERLKGVDSTLKIQPAKLEDSAVYLCASSFGGWTEAFFGQGTRLTVV.

This chain connects TRBV5-4 to TRBJ1-3, with TRBD1 matching 8 bases. Germline values: CDR1 SGHNT, CDR2 YYREEE (reference sequence). V shed 4 bases, J shed 6 bases, and the junction held 6 bases outside the gene matches. The CDR3 is 14 residues long. CDR3 residues: CASSVDRVENTIYF. CDR3 coding DNA: TGTGCCAGCAGCGTGGACAGGGTCGAAAACACCATATATTTT.

The chain employs TRBV6-1 and TRBJ1-5; 8 nucleotides match TRBD1. The germline V gene encodes CDR1 MNHNS and CDR2 SASEGT. V gave up 0 bases and J gave up 5 bases; unmatched junction bases: 3. The CDR3 contains 15 residues. CDR3 sequence reads: CASSEAGTGYQPQHF. For the CDR3, the DNA is TGTGCCAGCAGTGAAGCAGGGACAGGATATCAGCCCCAGCATTTT.

This clone was counted between two and nine times. The chain links TRBV14 to TRBJ2-7, with TRBD1 matching over 8 bases. CDR1 is SGHDN, CDR2 FVKESK, per germline. The V segment lost 0 bases and the J segment 3 bases; nucleotides outside the gene matches: 4. This CDR3 has 15 residues. The CDR3 sequence: CASSQETGTGYEQYF. CDR3 bases: TGTGCCAGCAGCCAAGAGACCGGGACAGGCTACGAGCAGTACTTC.

This chain uses TRBV30 with TRBJ2-7, with TRBD1 matching over 7 bases. The CDR3 is made up of 15 amino acids. The V gene's germline CDR1 is GTSNPN and CDR2 SVGIG (reference sequence). Losses at the gene ends were 3 bases for V and 0 bases for J; bases not matched to a gene: 8. The DNA for the CDR3 is TGTGCCTGGAGATACAGGGGCCTCAGCTCCTACGAGCAGTACTTC. Translation: CAWRYRGLSSYEQYF.

V is TRBV6-2 or TRBV6-3 and J is TRBJ1-5, with 7 bases identical to TRBD1. This CDR3 spans 14 amino acids. V was clipped by 5 bases and J by 4 bases; unmatched bases: 5. Germline CDR1 and CDR2: MNHEY and SVGEGT. CDR3 sequence (DNA): TGTGCCAGCAGTAAGACAGGGATAAATCAGCCCCAGCATTTT. This translates into CASSKTGINQPQHF.

The chain recombines TRBV5-4 with TRBJ2-3; the match to TRBD1 covers 7 bases. After removal of 2 bases from V and 5 bases from J, the junction contained 5 bases not matched to a gene. CDR3 length equals 14 residues. Germline assignment: CDR1 SGHNT and CDR2 YYREEE (reference sequence). The CDR3 region has the DNA TGTGCCAGCAGCTTTGAGGGGGCTAGAGATACGCAGTATTTT. Its protein product is CASSFEGARDTQYF.

The count of this clone is one. The chain links TRBV2 to TRBJ2-2, with 10 bases lining up with TRBD1. The CDR3 length is 14 residues. The trim removed 7 bases at V and 3 bases at J, leaving 2 bases unmatched. Germline loops: CDR1 SNHLY, CDR2 FYNNEI. The CDR3 DNA is TGTGCCAGCAACGGACAGGGGGACACCGGGGAGCTGTTTTTT. Its protein is CASNGQGDTGELFF.

This rearrangement joins TRBV7-2 to TRBJ1-2, with 8 bases aligning to TRBD1. V lost 5 bases to trimming and J lost 2 bases; unmatched junction nucleotides: 10. Germline V gene sequence: CDR1 SGHTA, CDR2 FQGNSA. This CDR3 is built from 16 residues. The CDR3 nucleotides are TGTGCCAGCAGCCCTCGATACAGGGGGACGAACTATGGCTACACCTTC. Translating it yields CASSPRYRGTNYGYTF.

The chain combines TRBV6-5 with TRBJ2-3; D is unresolved. This CDR3 has 14 amino acids. Trimming removed 4 bases from V and 0 bases from J, with 8 bases in between. Germline V gives CDR1 MNHEY, CDR2 SVGAGI. The CDR3 spells CASSSPISTDTQYF. CDR3 sequence (DNA): TGTGCCAGCAGTTCCCCAATCAGCACAGATACGCAGTATTTT.

The chain recombines TRBV27 with TRBJ2-1; 9 nucleotides agree with TRBD1. Unmatched junction bases numbered 4, after V lost 5 bases and J lost 2 bases. The length of the CDR3 is 15 residues. Germline CDR1 is MNHEY and CDR2 is SMNVEV (reference sequence). The DNA of the CDR3 is TGTGCCAGCAGTCTAACAGGGGGCGCCTACAATGAGCAGTTCTTC. It codes for CASSLTGGAYNEQFF.

The chain has TRBV30 and TRBJ1-6; 7 bases align to TRBD1. CDR3 length: 14 residues. CDR1 GTSNPN and CDR2 SVGIG come from the germline V gene (reference sequence). With V trimmed by 4 bases and J by 7 bases, 7 bases remained unmatched. CDR3 nucleotides: TGTGCCTGGACGACAGGGATCGAAAATTCACCCCTCCACTTT. It encodes CAWTTGIENSPLHF.

The chain combines TRBV7-8 with TRBJ1-4; no clear D gene. The germline CDR1 and CDR2 sequences are SGHVS and FQNEAQ. The CDR3 length is 14 residues. Trimming took 5 bases from V and 7 from J, leaving 14 bases between them. The CDR3 DNA is TGTGCCAGCAGCCCCCAGTGGAGAGTTGAAAAACTGTTTTTT. Its protein is CASSPQWRVEKLFF.

The J gene is TRBJ2-6, the V gene TRBV9; 8 nucleotides match TRBD1. The CDR3 extends over 17 amino acids. The ends lost 6 bases at V and 1 base at J; junction bases unmatched: 9. The V gene's germline CDR1 is SGDLS and CDR2 YYNGEE. CDR3: CASTPAGGSSGANVLTF. As DNA, the CDR3 is TGTGCCAGCACCCCGGCAGGGGGCAGTTCTGGGGCCAACGTCCTGACTTTC.

The J gene is TRBJ1-5, the V gene TRBV11-2; D remains ambiguous. Germline V gene data show CDR1 as SGHAT and CDR2 as FQNNGV. This CDR3 has 14 amino acids. Trimming took off 5 bases at V and 4 bases at J, with 12 bases between the two ends. In nucleotides, the CDR3 is TGTGCCAGCAGCCCAACTAGCGGTAATCAGCCCCAGCATTTT. This codes for CASSPTSGNQPQHF.

The chain employs TRBV5-1 and TRBJ2-1; 15 nucleotides line up with TRBD2. Looked up from germline, CDR1 is SGHRS and CDR2 is YFSETQ. V shed 3 bases and J 0 bases; nucleotides not matched to a gene: 7. The CDR3 is made up of 19 amino acids. DNA for the CDR3: TGCGCCAGCAGCTGGCTCGGGACTAGCGGGGGGCTCTCCTACAATGAGCAGTTCTTC. This sequence encodes CASSWLGTSGGLSYNEQFF.

This chain joins TRBV2 and TRBJ2-7; 7 bases align to TRBD1. The CDR3 totals 15 residues. V trimming: 3 bases; J trimming: 2 bases; junction bases outside the gene matches: 7. CDR1 and CDR2 (germline): SNHLY, FYNNEI. CDR3 sequence: CASSEETGSTYEQYF. The CDR3 DNA sequence: TGTGCCAGCAGTGAGGAGACAGGGAGTACCTACGAGCAGTACTTC. Drawing the rest from reference TRBV2 and TRBJ2-7, the complete variable domain is EPEVTQTPSHQVTQMGQEVILRCVPISNHLYFYWYRQILGQKVEFLVSFYNNEISEKSEIFDDQFSVERPDGSNFTLKIRSTKLEDSAMYFCASSEETGSTYEQYFGPGTRLTVT.